Listed below are T cell receptor beta chains from one sample, sequenced in a study of blood T cell repertoires in COVID-19. Here immunoSEQ multiplex PCR was the method, and the copy in TCRdb shows in-frame clones only, minus some. The sample lists over 110,000 clones, approximately 88% occurring once. The sequenced sample consisted of peripheral blood. The receptors come from a human donor in a cohort sampled during active COVID-19. Both conserved end residues are part of each CDR3.

>TRBV7-8|TRBJ1-3
CASSLRPDRGGNTIYF
>TRBV3-1/TRBV3-2|TRBJ1-1
CASSRLLKNTEAFF
>TRBV29-1|TRBJ1-3
CSVEQVRGDTIYF
>TRBV24-1|TRBJ2-1
CATSDLQGGPNEQFF
>TRBV12-3/TRBV12-4|TRBJ1-1
CASRGVSDFEAFF
>TRBV29-1|TRBJ1-2
CSVVGRVYGYTF
>TRBV9|TRBJ1-5
CASSPREGADQPQHF
>TRBV7-9|TRBJ1-1
CASSYTGFRSMTTEAFF
>TRBV13|TRBJ2-3
CASSPQGTYSTDTQYF
>TRBV19|TRBJ2-6
CASSKVRDRVSGANVLTF
>TRBV7-9|TRBJ2-1
CASSSGLYNEQFF
>TRBV10-3|TRBJ2-3
CAISDVAGPSTDTQYF
>TRBV19|TRBJ1-1
CASSIGVAGAEAFF
>TRBV25-1|TRBJ1-2
CASSPGGVRLDGYTF
>TRBV11-1|TRBJ2-7
CASSPGPYEQYF
>TRBV18|TRBJ2-1
CASSTGGTGVYNEQFF
>TRBV10-3|TRBJ2-7
CAISDSFYEQYF
>TRBV30|TRBJ2-7
CAWSGGYYSYEQYF
>TRBV30|TRBJ1-2
CAWRNGGVGGYTF
>TRBV6-5|TRBJ1-5
CASAPWGLNQPQHF
>TRBV7-3|TRBJ2-1
CASSFRGESYNEQFF
>TRBV29-1|TRBJ1-1
CSVSQSNTEAFF
>TRBV4-1|TRBJ1-6
CASSQVPGANSPLHF
>TRBV9|TRBJ2-1
CASSAPGQLNEQFF
>TRBV4-1|TRBJ1-1
CASSPLTGEAFF
>TRBV29-1|TRBJ1-1
CSGGSPNTEAFF
>TRBV3-1/TRBV3-2|TRBJ1-2
CASSRTGANYGYTF
>TRBV9|TRBJ1-1
CASSANDRGAMEF
>TRBV29-1|TRBJ1-2
CSGRTGNGYTF
>TRBV5-1|TRBJ2-1
CASSFGQPYNEQFF
>TRBV5-1|TRBJ2-7
CASSLAGTGGYEQYF
>TRBV10-3|TRBJ2-3
CAISESRTGLSTDTQYF
>TRBV18|TRBJ1-1
CASSPRPGGEAFF
>TRBV24-1|TRBJ2-5
CATSDLRAGNQETQYF
>TRBV7-9|TRBJ1-1
CASSASGQANTEAFF
>TRBV12-3/TRBV12-4|TRBJ1-5
CASSHDRRQPQHF
>TRBV11-1|TRBJ1-1
CASSSQGGTEAFF
>TRBV11-2|TRBJ2-1
CASSLGQRLYNEQFF
>TRBV27|TRBJ2-3
CASSFSPGTDTQYF